The 20 T cell receptor beta chains below all came from one sample that was sequenced in a study of shared clonotypes between healthy human individuals. Assay used: immunoSEQ multiplex PCR; TCRdb lists only in-frame clones, some missing. The sample records about 700,000 clones, roughly 70% being singletons. What was sequenced was memory CD4+ T cells sorted from blood. Subset noted: CD45RA-negative fraction. The source of these receptors is a woman aged 30 to 39 in good health.

In this sample, this clone turned up a few times. CDR3 residues: CASSFLPGLAGQNEQFF. DNA of the CDR3: TGTGCCAGCAGCTTTCTTCCGGGACTAGCGGGACAGAATGAGCAGTTCTTC. The V gene is TRBV7-2, the J gene TRBJ2-1; the match to TRBD2 covers 13 bases. Germline CDR1 and CDR2: SGHTA and FQGNSA. V gave up 3 bases and J gave up 7 bases; unmatched junction bases: 9. This CDR3 is built from 17 residues.

The rearrangement links TRBV6-5 to TRBJ1-4; TRBD1 might be the D (6 bases). Per the germline V gene, CDR1 is MNHEY and CDR2 is SVGAGI. Trimming took off 6 bases at V and 13 bases at J, with 21 bases between the two ends. The CDR3 runs 14 residues. DNA for the CDR3: TGTGCCAGCAGCCGAAAACAGGGAACGGGCGGACTGTTTTTT. As protein: CASSRKQGTGGLFF.

The rearrangement links TRBV4-2 to TRBJ1-5; no clear D gene. Germline V gives CDR1 LGHNA, CDR2 YNFKEQ. The V end lost 1 base, the J end lost 4 bases, and 11 bases lay between the germline ends. The CDR3 is 15 residues long. CDR3 DNA: TGTGCCAGCAGCCAAGGTCCCGTCCAGAATCAGCCCCAGCATTTT. Its translation is CASSQGPVQNQPQHF.

The J gene is TRBJ2-1, the V gene TRBV5-6; D ambiguous. The germline gives CDR1 SGHDT, CDR2 YYEEEE. The CDR3 loop spans 11 amino acids. V was shortened by 4 bases and J by 5 bases, with 4 bases between the two germline ends. The CDR3 spells CASSRHNEQFF. CDR3 DNA: TGTGCCAGCAGCCGACACAATGAGCAGTTCTTC.

The chain carries TRBV5-5 and TRBJ1-1; D ambiguous. V lost 2 bases to trimming and J lost 4 bases, with 15 bases between them. The CDR3 has 15 amino acids. Germline V lookup: CDR1 SGHKS, CDR2 YYEKEE (reference sequence). The CDR3 protein is CASSLLGGRSTEAFF. CDR3 nucleotides: TGTGCCAGCAGCTTACTAGGCGGTAGGAGCACTGAAGCTTTCTTT.

Here the CDR3 reads CASSLGTWSYNEQFF. The CDR3 DNA is TGCGCCAGCAGCTTGGGGACATGGTCCTACAATGAGCAGTTCTTC. The rearrangement joins TRBV5-1 to TRBJ2-1; possible D gene TRBD1, 5 bases. Germline assignment: CDR1 SGHRS and CDR2 YFSETQ. The CDR3 is 15 residues long. Trimming pared 0 bases from V and 1 base from J, leaving 8 bases between.

The V and J genes are TRBV9 and TRBJ2-5; 7 positions agree with TRBD1. The CDR3 extends over 15 amino acids. With V trimmed by 0 bases and J by 5 bases, 7 bases remained unmatched. CDR1 SGDLS and CDR2 YYNGEE come from the germline V gene. CDR3 sequence: CASSVVGDSGETQYF. CDR3 nucleotide sequence: TGTGCCAGCAGCGTAGTAGGGGACAGCGGCGAGACCCAGTACTTC.

This sequence joins TRBV9 and TRBJ2-1, with TRBD2 identical over 9 bases. The V segment lost 0 bases and the J segment 9 bases; nucleotides outside the gene matches: 7. Germline assignment: CDR1 SGDLS and CDR2 YYNGEE. The CDR3 spans 15 residues. The CDR3 DNA sequence: TGTGCCAGCAGCGTAGCTACTGGGCGGGAGGGTGAGCAGTTCTTC. Residues: CASSVATGREGEQFF.

The chain couples TRBV6-1 to TRBJ2-7; tentatively, D is TRBD1 (6 bases). This CDR3 region has 15 residues. V was cut by 6 bases and J by 0 bases, with 15 bases left in between. Germline loops: CDR1 MNHNS, CDR2 SASEGT. This chain's CDR3 is CASRRQEALSYEQYF. CDR3 bases: TGTGCCAGCAGGAGACAGGAAGCCCTCTCCTACGAGCAGTACTTC.

J is TRBJ2-7 and V is TRBV27; 12 nucleotides align to TRBD1. The germline V gene encodes CDR1 MNHEY and CDR2 SMNVEV (reference sequence). This CDR3 spans 15 amino acids. V lost 6 bases and J lost 3; bases outside the gene matches: 6. CDR3 loop: CASSPGQGAGYEQYF. The CDR3 DNA reads TGTGCCAGCAGCCCGGGACAGGGGGCGGGCTACGAGCAGTACTTC.

The chain carries TRBV2 and TRBJ2-7; D is ambiguous. This CDR3 comprises 11 residues. The germline V gene encodes CDR1 SNHLY and CDR2 FYNNEI. Trimming shortened V by 6 bases and J by 4 bases, and 7 bases separated the two germline ends. The CDR3 nucleotides read TGTGCCAGCAGATCGTATTACGAGCAGTACTTC. This gives the protein CASRSYYEQYF.

This rearrangement joins TRBV16 to TRBJ2-5, with a weak D call TRBD2 (6 bases). Trimming stripped 4 bases from V and 5 bases from J, with 11 bases between. This CDR3 has 13 amino acids. CDR1 is KGHSY and CDR2 is FQNENV in the germline V gene. CDR3 sequence (DNA): TGTGCCAGCAGCCCGAGACGGGAGGAGACCCAGTACTTC. Protein: CASSPRREETQYF. The variable domain in full, completed from reference TRBV16 and TRBJ2-5, reads GEEVAQTPKHLVRGEGQKAKLYCAPIKGHSYVFWYQQVLKNEFKFLISFQNENVFDETGMPKERFSAKCLPNSPCSLEIQATKLEDSAVYFCASSPRREETQYFGPGTRLLVL.

The genes are TRBV6-4 and TRBJ2-1; possibly TRBD1 or TRBD2 for D (5 bases each). The V gene's germline CDR1 is MRHNA and CDR2 SNTAGT. This CDR3 has 12 amino acids. V was trimmed by 2 bases and J by 9 bases, leaving 8 bases between them. This CDR3 is CASSDGGSEQFF. The CDR3 region has the DNA TGTGCCAGCAGTGACGGGGGTAGTGAGCAGTTCTTC.

This clone showed up just a few times. This sequence joins TRBV19 and TRBJ1-5; perhaps TRBD1 as D (5 bases). Germline CDR1 and CDR2: LNHDA and SQIVND (reference sequence). Trimming removed 7 bases at V and 7 bases at J, with 11 bases between. The CDR3 is 12 amino acids. Written as DNA, the CDR3 is TGTGCCAGTAATGACAGAGGGCAGCCCCAGCATTTT. Its protein product is CASNDRGQPQHF.

The V call is TRBV14, the J call TRBJ2-1, with 7 bases lining up with TRBD2. CDR1 SGHDN and CDR2 FVKESK come from the germline V gene. This CDR3 contains 18 residues. V was pared by 4 bases and J by 0 bases, with 12 bases of the junction left unmatched. CDR3 sequence reads: CASSPRRREPSSYNEQFF. The CDR3 nucleotides are TGTGCCAGCAGCCCTCGTCGGCGGGAGCCCAGCTCCTACAATGAGCAGTTCTTC.

The rearrangement links TRBV5-1 to TRBJ1-1; TRBD1 matches at 7 bases. The CDR3 runs 14 residues. The V gene end was trimmed by 3 bases and the J gene end by 6 bases; junction bases not matched to a gene: 8. In germline, CDR1 is SGHRS, CDR2 YFSETQ. The CDR3 sequence: CASSSKTGTPEAFF. The CDR3 DNA reads as TGCGCCAGCAGCTCAAAGACAGGGACGCCTGAAGCTTTCTTT.

The chain recombines TRBV5-1 with TRBJ2-7; no clear D gene. The CDR3 extends over 15 amino acids. The germline gives CDR1 SGHRS, CDR2 YFSETQ. Trimming removed 4 bases from V and 4 bases from J, with 18 bases in between. CDR3 in amino acids: CASSPGSVFKYEQYF. CDR3 DNA sequence: TGCGCCAGCAGCCCTGGGTCGGTGTTCAAGTACGAGCAGTACTTC.

The table lists this clone with a count of one. This chain connects TRBV5-4 to TRBJ1-1; D might be TRBD1 (5 bases). There are 12 residues in the CDR3. Germline-derived CDR1 and CDR2 are SGHNT and YYREEE (reference sequence). V was shortened by 5 bases and J by 3 bases, with 8 bases between the two germline ends. The CDR3 is CASRGQDTEAFF. The CDR3 region has the DNA TGTGCCAGCAGGGGGCAGGACACTGAAGCTTTCTTT.

The chain joins TRBV5-4 to TRBJ2-7, with 14 bases fitting TRBD2. CDR3 length: 18 residues. V was pared by 2 bases and J by 1 base, with 8 bases of the junction left unmatched. Germline V lookup: CDR1 SGHNT, CDR2 YYREEE (reference sequence). CDR3 sequence (DNA): TGTGCCAGCAGCTTACGGACTAGCGGGAGGTGGCTTTCCTACGAGCAGTACTTC. Protein product: CASSLRTSGRWLSYEQYF.

This sequence joins TRBV28 and TRBJ1-5; D gene ambiguous. CDR3 length equals 13 residues. The germline V gene has CDR1 MDHEN and CDR2 SYDVKM. Trimming took 6 bases from V and 7 from J, leaving 13 bases between them. Here the CDR3 DNA reads TGTGCCAGCAGCCAACCTAGGGTCCAGCCCCAGCATTTT. Translating gives CASSQPRVQPQHF.